This T cell receptor (beta chain) was retrieved from a study of T cells after posttransplantation cyclophosphamide. Whole-study results and caveats: TRB overlap between skin or GI tissue T cells and blood was limited.

Germline V gives CDR1 KGHSH, CDR2 LQKENI. V lost 6 bases to trimming and J lost 6 bases; unmatched junction nucleotides: 8. This CDR3 has 16 amino acids. Sequencing was performed with immunoSEQ multiplex PCR; in TCRdb, only in-frame clones are kept and a portion is missing. The sample was found to contain some 50,000 clones, and every one recurs. The table lists this clone with many counts. Its antigen is as yet unknown. Sequencing was performed on PBMCs. This receptor was taken from a man aged 35 to 55 in good health, CMV-negative, and a related stem cell transplant donor. The chain uses TRBV18 and TRBJ2-3; TRBD2 matches at 14 bases. CDR3 in amino acids: CASSSGTSGSTDTQYF. In nucleotides, the CDR3 is TGTGCCAGCTCCTCCGGGACTAGCGGGAGTACTGATACGCAGTATTTT.